This TCR beta chain is drawn from a study of early T cells in non-severe SARS-CoV-2 infection. Ten or more counts support this clonotype. Germline assignment: CDR1 KGHDR and CDR2 SFDVKD. V lost 4 bases, J lost 2 bases, and 15 bases lay in between. The CDR3 runs to 16 residues. Unique molecular identifier tags were affixed to discrete cDNA molecules. TCRdb fed the 5' RACE reads into MiXCR, producing one record per CDR3 protein. The sample has fewer than 40,000 distinct CDR3 sequences, roughly 6% seen once. The specimen sequenced was whole blood. The sequence came from an adult who was a healthcare worker with PCR-confirmed SARS-CoV-2 infection or an uninfected control (not recorded which). The rearrangement links TRBV24-1 to TRBJ2-3, with TRBD2 as a possible D gene (5 bases). The CDR3 nucleotides are TGTGCCACCAGTGACCTTCGTGTGGGAGACACAGATACGCAGTATTTT. It yields the protein CATSDLRVGDTDTQYF.